This TCR beta chain emerged from a study of Ad26.COV2.S vaccination and SARS-CoV-2 variants. Clones were read by immunoSEQ multiplex PCR, and TCRdb kept only the in-frame ones, dropping some. This sample has hundreds of thousands of clones, with around 92% found just once. Stated treatment: around 19 received Ad26.COV2.S at low or high dose, single or two shots; 5 received placebo; per-sample allocation not given. Material that was analyzed had been drawn on day 63 after the first vaccine or placebo injection. This Boston cohort included adults aged 18-55 years. Germline V CDR1 and CDR2: LNHNV, YYDKDF (reference sequence). The CDR3 runs to 13 residues. Trimming shortened V by 1 base and J by 5 bases, and 7 bases separated the two germline ends.

The genes are TRBV15 and TRBJ2-3; no firm D call. The clonotype comes from a person between 18 and 65 years old who received the Ad26.COV2.S COVID-19 vaccine or a placebo. The sample consisted of peripheral blood, taken in a trial of Ad26.COV2.S vaccine versus placebo. The CDR3 DNA sequence: TGTGCCACCAGCAGAGTAGTTCAAGATACGCAGTATTTT. It is translated as CATSRVVQDTQYF.